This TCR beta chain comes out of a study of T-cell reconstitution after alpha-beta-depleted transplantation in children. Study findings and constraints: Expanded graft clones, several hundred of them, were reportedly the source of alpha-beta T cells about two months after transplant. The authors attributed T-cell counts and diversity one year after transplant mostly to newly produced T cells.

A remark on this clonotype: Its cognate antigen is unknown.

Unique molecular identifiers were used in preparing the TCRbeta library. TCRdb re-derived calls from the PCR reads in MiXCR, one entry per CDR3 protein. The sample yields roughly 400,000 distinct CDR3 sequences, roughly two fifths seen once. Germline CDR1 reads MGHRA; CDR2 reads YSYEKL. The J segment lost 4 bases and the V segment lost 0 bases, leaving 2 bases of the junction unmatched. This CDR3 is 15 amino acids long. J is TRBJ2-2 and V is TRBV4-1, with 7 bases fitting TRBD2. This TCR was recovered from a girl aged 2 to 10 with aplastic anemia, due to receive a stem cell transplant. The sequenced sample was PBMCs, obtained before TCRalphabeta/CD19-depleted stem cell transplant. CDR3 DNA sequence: TGCGCCAGCAGCCAAGATCAGCGGGGCACCGGGGAGCTGTTTTTT. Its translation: CASSQDQRGTGELFF.